This T cell receptor (beta chain) appears in the sequencing data of a study of blood T cell repertoires in COVID-19. Study context: Acute and convalescent COVID-19 samples came from the United States, Italy and Spain. The analysed material was cDNA or gDNA that came from T cells, B-cell-depleted T cells, or PBMCs.

Per the original data handling: Reference gene primer amplification gave estimated nucleated cell counts. TCRdb keeps only in-frame clones here, not all; method: immunoSEQ multiplex PCR. Clonal size and the V and J genes are those of that table, whereas D and trimming came from the DNA. The sample carries about 98,000 clones, roughly 82% recorded once. The CDR3 contains 15 residues. V lost 0 bases, J lost 2 bases, and 10 bases lay in between. Germline CDR1 reads SGHVS; CDR2 reads FNYEAQ. J is TRBJ1-2 and V is TRBV7-6, with no clear D. Sequenced sample: peripheral blood. This sequence was found in an elderly man with acute or convalescent COVID-19. The CDR3 nucleotides are TGTGCCAGCAGCTTAGCGGCCGACACGAACTATGGCTACACCTTC. Encoded protein: CASSLAADTNYGYTF.